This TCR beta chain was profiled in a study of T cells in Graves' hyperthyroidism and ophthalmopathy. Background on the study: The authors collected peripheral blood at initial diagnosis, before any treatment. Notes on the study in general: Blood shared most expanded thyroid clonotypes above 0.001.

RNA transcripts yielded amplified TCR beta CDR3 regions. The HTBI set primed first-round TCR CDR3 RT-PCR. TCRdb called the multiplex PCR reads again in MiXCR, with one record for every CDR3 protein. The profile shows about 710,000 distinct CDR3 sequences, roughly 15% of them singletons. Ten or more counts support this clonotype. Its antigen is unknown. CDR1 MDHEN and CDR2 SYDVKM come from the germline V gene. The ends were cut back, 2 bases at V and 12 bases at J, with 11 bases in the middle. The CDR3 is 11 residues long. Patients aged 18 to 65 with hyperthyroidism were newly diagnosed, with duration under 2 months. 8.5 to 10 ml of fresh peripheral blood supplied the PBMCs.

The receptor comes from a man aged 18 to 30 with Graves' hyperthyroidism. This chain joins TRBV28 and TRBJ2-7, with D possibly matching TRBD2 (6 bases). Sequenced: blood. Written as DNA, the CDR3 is TGTGCCAGCAGTTTAACGGGGGAATGGTACTTC. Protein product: CASSLTGEWYF.